This TCR beta chain was retrieved from a study of regulatory and conventional T cells in RAG deficiency. Of note for this clone: The antigen is not known.

The study's findings and limits: Patient subsets had shorter CDR3s; Omenn Treg-Tconv overlap exceeded 75%. Treg unique TCR beta sequences were 80 to 100-fold fewer in Omenn syndrome and CID/AS patients than controls.

TCRdb keeps only in-frame clones here, not all; method: immunoSEQ multiplex PCR. The table shows roughly 11,000 clones, with roughly 94% occurring only once. Blood CD4+ CD25-high CD127-low regulatory T cells supplied the genomic DNA template. This sample also appeared in a second study, on regulatory T cells. That study reports: Primers: 52 TRBV forward and 13 TRBJ reverse.

Sequenced input: CD127- CD25+ CD4+ Tregs sorted from blood. The source of this sequence is a human donor in good health.

The CDR3 spells CASSYYGGQPQHF. CDR3 sequence (DNA): TGTGCCAGCAGTTACTACGGAGGGCAGCCCCAGCATTTT. The chain couples TRBV6-5 to TRBJ1-5, with D uncertain. The V end was cut by 1 base, the J end by 7 bases, with 8 bases between. The CDR3 contains 13 residues. Germline V gene sequence: CDR1 MNHEY, CDR2 SVGAGI.